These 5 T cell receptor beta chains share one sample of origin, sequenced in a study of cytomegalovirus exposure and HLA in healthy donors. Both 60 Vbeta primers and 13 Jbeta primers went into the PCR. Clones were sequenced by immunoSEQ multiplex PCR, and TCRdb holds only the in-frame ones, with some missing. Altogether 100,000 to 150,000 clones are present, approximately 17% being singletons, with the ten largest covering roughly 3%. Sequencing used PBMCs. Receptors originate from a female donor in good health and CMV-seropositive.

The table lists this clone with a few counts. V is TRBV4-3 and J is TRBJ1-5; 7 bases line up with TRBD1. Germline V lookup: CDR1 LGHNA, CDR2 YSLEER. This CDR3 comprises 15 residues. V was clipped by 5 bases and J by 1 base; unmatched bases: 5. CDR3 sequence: CASSLTGESNQPQHF. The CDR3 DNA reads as TGCGCCAGCAGCTTAACAGGGGAAAGCAATCAGCCCCAGCATTTT.

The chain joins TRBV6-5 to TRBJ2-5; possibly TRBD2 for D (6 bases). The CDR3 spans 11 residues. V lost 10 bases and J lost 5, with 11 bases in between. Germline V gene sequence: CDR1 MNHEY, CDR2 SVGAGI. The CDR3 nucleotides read TGTGCCACGGGAGCCAGTGAGACCCAGTACTTC. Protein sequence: CATGASETQYF.

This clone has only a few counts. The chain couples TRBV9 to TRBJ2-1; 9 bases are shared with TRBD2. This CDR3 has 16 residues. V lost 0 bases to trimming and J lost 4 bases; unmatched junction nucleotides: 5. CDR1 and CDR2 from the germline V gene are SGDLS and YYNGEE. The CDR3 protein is CASSVVAGATYNEQFF. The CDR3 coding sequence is TGTGCCAGCAGCGTAGTAGCGGGGGCGACATACAATGAGCAGTTCTTC. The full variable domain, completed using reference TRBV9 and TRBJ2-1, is DSGVTQTPKHLITATGQRVTLRCSPRSGDLSVYWYQQSLDQGLQFLIQYYNGEERAKGNILERFSAQQFPDLHSELNLSSLELGDSALYFCASSVVAGATYNEQFFGPGTRLTVL.

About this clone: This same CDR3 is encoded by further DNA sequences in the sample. The CDR3: CASSLVGTDTQYF. DNA for the CDR3: TGTGCCAGCAGCTTAGTAGGCACAGATACGCAGTATTTT. The V call is TRBV7-9, the J call TRBJ2-3; D remains ambiguous. Germline V gives CDR1 SEHNR, CDR2 FQNEAQ (reference sequence). Trimming removed 1 base from V and 1 base from J, with 3 bases in between. The CDR3 has 13 residues.

The CDR3 bases are TGTGCCATCAATGGTCAGGGGAACTACGAGCAGTACTTC. Amino acid sequence: CAINGQGNYEQYF. The chain recombines TRBV10-3 with TRBJ2-7; a possible D gene is TRBD1 (6 bases). The CDR3 sequence is 13 residues long. V was clipped by 7 bases and J by 3 bases, with 13 bases between them. Germline V gene lookup returns CDR1 ENHRY and CDR2 SYGVKD.